The clone carrying this T cell receptor beta chain was recorded once. This specimen belongs to a study of cytomegalovirus exposure and HLA in healthy donors. A multiplex PCR was run with 60 Vbeta primers and 13 Jbeta primers. Sequencing used immunoSEQ multiplex PCR; TCRdb keeps in-frame clones, though not all of them. The table has more than 85,000 clones, 77% seen once; the top ten hold roughly 8.6%. Germline CDR1 and CDR2: MDHEN and SYDVKM. The CDR3 is made up of 14 amino acids. The V end was cut by 3 bases, the J end by 1 base, with 9 bases between. Sequenced input: PBMCs. The V gene is TRBV28, the J gene TRBJ1-1; D is possibly TRBD1 (5 bases). This TCR was recovered from a woman aged 40-49 years in good health and CMV-seropositive. CDR3 loop: CASSLGGGNTEAFF. CDR3 sequence (DNA): TGTGCCAGCAGTTTGGGCGGGGGGAACACTGAAGCTTTCTTT.